These 12 T cell receptor beta chains originate from one sample sequenced in a study of T cells in Graves' hyperthyroidism and ophthalmopathy. The investigators amplified TCR beta CDR3 regions from RNA transcripts. Initially, a first-round RT-PCR of the TCR CDR3 employed the HTBI primer set. TCRdb recomputed calls from the multiplex PCR reads with MiXCR, one row per CDR3 protein. The sample lists around 350,000 distinct CDR3 sequences; approximately 15% were seen once. The specimen sequenced was blood. The receptor set was obtained from a woman aged 25 to 39 with Graves' ophthalmopathy.

This clonotype showed up just a few times. The chain couples TRBV15 to TRBJ2-2, with D unresolved. The ends were cut back, 1 base at V and 6 bases at J, with 12 bases in the middle. CDR3 length equals 15 residues. Per the germline V gene, CDR1 is LNHNV and CDR2 is YYDKDF (reference sequence). The CDR3 protein is CATSRGPEAAGELFF. The DNA for the CDR3 is TGTGCCACCAGCAGAGGTCCCGAGGCGGCCGGGGAGCTGTTTTTT.

This clonotype came up many times. The chain recombines TRBV4-1 with TRBJ2-3, with D possibly being TRBD1 (5 bases). V was pared by 4 bases and J by 5 bases, with 7 bases between. Germline values: CDR1 MGHRA, CDR2 YSYEKL. CDR3 length: 12 residues. The CDR3 protein is CASSRQGDTQYF. The DNA for the CDR3 is TGCGCCAGCAGCCGCCAGGGAGATACGCAGTATTTT.

This chain links TRBV25-1 with TRBJ1-1; D ambiguous. V lost 6 bases and J lost 0, with 11 bases in between. This CDR3 is 14 amino acids long. Looked up from germline, CDR1 is MGHDK and CDR2 is SYGVNS. CDR3 residues: CASSQTAVNTEAFF. The CDR3 bases are TGTGCCAGCAGCCAAACGGCAGTGAACACTGAAGCTTTCTTT. Looking up the rest from reference TRBV25-1 and TRBJ1-1 gives the full variable domain: EADIYQTPRYLVIGTGKKITLECSQTMGHDKMYWYQQDPGMELHLIHYSYGVNSTEKGDLSSESTVSRIRTEHFPLTLESARPSHTSQYLCASSQTAVNTEAFFGQGTRLTVV.

This clonotype has ten or more counts. The chain uses TRBV12-3 or TRBV12-4 and TRBJ1-2; D is perhaps TRBD1 (5 bases). Deletions cut 1 base from V and 5 bases from J, with 20 bases between. The CDR3 runs to 17 residues. CDR3 bases: TGTGCCAGCAGTTTAGAGGGGCGGACGGGGGGAGGTTATGGCTACACCTTC. Translating gives CASSLEGRTGGGYGYTF.

In this sample, this clonotype turned up many times. This sequence joins TRBV3-1 and TRBJ1-4, with D unclear. The V end was cut by 2 bases, the J end by 3 bases, with 10 bases between. The length of the CDR3 is 15 residues. From germline, CDR1 is LGHDT and CDR2 YNNKEL (reference sequence). The CDR3 loop reads CASSQQPVPNEKLFF. CDR3 DNA sequence: TGTGCCAGCAGCCAACAGCCGGTCCCTAATGAAAAACTGTTTTTT.

This chain links TRBV5-4 with TRBJ2-4; 7 bases line up with TRBD1. Germline V gene data show CDR1 as SGHNT and CDR2 as YYREEE (reference sequence). The CDR3 length is 14 residues. The V and J ends lost 3 bases and 5 bases, in that order; junction bases with no gene match: 5. Here the CDR3 reads CASSSPGQQNIQYF. CDR3 sequence (DNA): TGTGCCAGCAGCTCGCCGGGACAGCAAAACATTCAGTACTTC.

This clonotype was picked up many times. The chain is built from TRBV20-1 and TRBJ2-1; TRBD1 might be the D (6 bases). The CDR3 sequence is 15 residues long. Germline values: CDR1 DFQATT, CDR2 SNEGSKA (reference sequence). V was trimmed by 1 base and J by 0 bases, leaving 10 bases between them. The CDR3 DNA is TGCAGTGCTAGAGGCGCGGACAGCTCCTACAATGAGCAGTTCTTC. This sequence encodes CSARGADSSYNEQFF.

The count of this clonotype is one. This chain connects TRBV11-3 to TRBJ1-3; maybe TRBD1 (5 bases). Trimming removed 5 bases at V and 3 bases at J, with 17 bases between. The CDR3 extends over 16 amino acids. Looked up from germline, CDR1 is SGHNT and CDR2 is YENEEA. This CDR3 reads CASSAGTARGGNTIYF. The CDR3 DNA is TGTGCCAGCAGCGCCGGGACGGCGAGAGGTGGAAACACCATATATTTT.

This clonotype was counted many times. The chain couples TRBV7-2 to TRBJ2-1; 9 bases align to TRBD2. The CDR3 is 16 amino acids. V gave up 6 bases and J gave up 6 bases; unmatched junction bases: 12. From germline, CDR1 is SGHTA and CDR2 FQGNSA. The CDR3 is CASRNQSGLASNEQFF. CDR3 sequence (DNA): TGTGCCAGCAGGAATCAATCGGGACTAGCATCCAATGAGCAGTTCTTC.

This clonotype came up many times. The gene calls are TRBV6-1 and TRBJ1-2, with D unresolved. The germline V gene has CDR1 MNHNS and CDR2 SASEGT. The CDR3 spans 13 residues. Trimming removed 6 bases at V and 8 bases at J, with 16 bases between. CDR3 coding DNA: TGTGCCAGCAGCCCCGAACTCTTATCCGGCTACACCTTC. Encoded protein: CASSPELLSGYTF.

This clonotype was picked up many times. The chain employs TRBV20-1 and TRBJ2-1; possibly TRBD2 for D (5 bases). CDR3 size: 13 residues. Germline loops: CDR1 DFQATT, CDR2 SNEGSKA (reference sequence). The V gene lost 1 base and the J gene lost 6 bases, with 10 bases spanning the gap. The CDR3: CSARGTSLNEQFF. The CDR3 bases are TGCAGTGCTAGAGGGACTTCCCTCAATGAGCAGTTCTTC.

This clonotype was counted at least ten times. This chain links TRBV13 with TRBJ1-5, with unresolved D. Germline V gives CDR1 PRHDT, CDR2 FYEKMQ (reference sequence). The CDR3 covers 14 residues. V was cut by 0 bases and J by 6 bases, with 9 bases left in between. The CDR3 reads CASSLGGVRQPQHF. The DNA of the CDR3 is TGTGCCAGCAGCTTAGGCGGGGTTCGTCAGCCCCAGCATTTT.